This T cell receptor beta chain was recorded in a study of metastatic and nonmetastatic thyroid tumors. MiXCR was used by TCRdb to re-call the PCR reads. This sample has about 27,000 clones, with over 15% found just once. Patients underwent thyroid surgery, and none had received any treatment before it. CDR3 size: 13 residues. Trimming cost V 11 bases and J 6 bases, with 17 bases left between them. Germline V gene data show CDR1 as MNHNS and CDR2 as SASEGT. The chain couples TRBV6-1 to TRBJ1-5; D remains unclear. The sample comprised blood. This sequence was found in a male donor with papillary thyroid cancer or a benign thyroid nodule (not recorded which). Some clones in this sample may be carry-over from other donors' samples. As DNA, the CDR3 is TGTGCCGGAGCGTCCGATGCGCGTCAGCCCCAGCATTTT. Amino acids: CAGASDARQPQHF.